The clone carrying this T cell receptor beta chain is large. Its antigen is unidentified. Profiled with immunoSEQ multiplex PCR; TCRdb holds only in-frame clones, not every one. The sample lists 52,000 or so clones, 84% occurring once. The entry originates in a study of OX40 agonist ivuxolimab in advanced cancers. Study-level background: The dose-escalation group included hepatocellular carcinoma, melanoma, renal cell carcinoma and head and neck cancer. Partial responses occurred in three patients (one hepatocellular carcinoma, two cutaneous melanoma).

Trimming removed 3 bases at V and 1 base at J, with 18 bases between. Germline CDR1 reads MGHRA; CDR2 reads YSYEKL. CDR3 size: 17 residues. General study findings and limits: With doses of 0.1 to 3.0 mg/kg, CD4+ and CD8+ blood T cells had undergone clonal expansion by week 6. Those patients achieving a partial response at 0.1-3.0 mg/kg showed among the lowest clonal expansion.

The sample in question was CD4+ or CD8+ T cells sorted from blood, obtained in a trial of the OX40 agonist ivuxolimab. The chain is built from TRBV4-1 and TRBJ1-2; perhaps TRBD1 as D (5 bases). This clonotype was obtained from an adult with an advanced solid tumor such as melanoma, head and neck, liver or kidney cancer. CDR3 coding DNA: TGCGCCAGCAGCCAGGATTCATGGGACGGTCATAACTATGGCTACACCTTC. Its translation is CASSQDSWDGHNYGYTF.